Following are 21 T cell receptor beta chains from one sample sequenced in a study of shared clonotypes between healthy human individuals. Selected positively for CCR7 and CD45RO-negative, naive CD8 cells excluded terminally differentiated effector memory CD45RA+ cells. Measured with immunoSEQ multiplex PCR; TCRdb has only the in-frame clones, and not every one. Here the sample spans some 2,000,000 clones, about 95% being singletons. The sample consisted of naive CD8+ T cells sorted from blood. The source of these receptors is a man younger than 35 in good health.

The rearrangement links TRBV5-6 to TRBJ1-4; D is perhaps TRBD1 (6 bases). CDR3 length: 12 residues. V was pared by 3 bases and J by 11 bases, with 11 bases between. From germline, CDR1 is SGHDT and CDR2 YYEEEE. In nucleotides, the CDR3 is TGTGCCAGCAGCTCGGAGGGGGTCAAACTGTTTTTT. This encodes CASSSEGVKLFF.

The rearrangement joins TRBV7-9 to TRBJ2-7; tentative D call: TRBD2 (6 bases). V was shortened by 6 bases and J by 4 bases, with 16 bases between the two germline ends. This CDR3 has 14 residues. CDR1 SEHNR and CDR2 FQNEAQ come from the germline V gene (reference sequence). DNA for the CDR3: TGTGCCAGCAGAGGACCGGGACTCAGGTACGAGCAGTACTTC. Translation: CASRGPGLRYEQYF.

The rearrangement links TRBV11-2 to TRBJ1-6, with D perhaps matching TRBD1 (6 bases). Trimming took off 3 bases at V and 10 bases at J, with 10 bases between the two ends. The germline CDR1 and CDR2 sequences are SGHAT and FQNNGV. The CDR3 sequence is 13 residues long. CDR3 loop: CASSFSGESPLHF. The CDR3, as DNA: TGTGCCAGCAGCTTCTCAGGGGAATCACCCCTCCACTTT.

The chain employs TRBV29-1 and TRBJ2-7; D is perhaps TRBD1 (5 bases). In germline, CDR1 is SQVTM, CDR2 ANQGSEA. V was pared by 5 bases and J by 3 bases, with 20 bases between. This CDR3 is built from 15 residues. CDR3 nucleotide sequence: TGCAGCGTTCTATACACCGCTGGCAGGGACTACGAGCAGTACTTC. The encoded protein is CSVLYTAGRDYEQYF.

The V call is TRBV2, the J call TRBJ1-5, with D unresolved. Germline V gene sequence: CDR1 SNHLY, CDR2 FYNNEI. Trimming took 4 bases from V and 3 from J, leaving 10 bases between them. The CDR3 has 14 residues. The CDR3 DNA sequence: TGTGCCAGCAGTGGACTGAGAGACAATCAGCCCCAGCATTTT. Translation: CASSGLRDNQPQHF.

J is TRBJ2-7 and V is TRBV5-8; D unresolved. The CDR3 is made up of 12 amino acids. V was cut by 4 bases and J by 3 bases, with 8 bases left in between. Germline V gene sequence: CDR1 SGHTS, CDR2 YDEGEE. The CDR3 spells CASSPRSYEQYF. In DNA form, the CDR3 reads TGTGCCAGCAGCCCCAGGAGCTACGAGCAGTACTTC. Drawing the rest from reference TRBV5-8 and TRBJ2-7, the complete variable domain is EAGVTQSPTHLIKTRGQQATLRCSPISGHTSVYWYQQALGLGLQFLLWYDEGEERNRGNFPPRFSGRQFPNYSSELNVNALELEDSALYLCASSPRSYEQYFGPGTRLTVT.

CDR3 nucleotides: TGTGCCTCGGATCCCCCGTTCCCGGCTTTCTTT. It specifies CASDPPFPAFF. This chain joins TRBV30 and TRBJ1-1; D is unclear. Germline CDR1 GTSNPN, CDR2 SVGIG (reference sequence). The CDR3 is 11 residues long. V was trimmed by 7 bases and J by 11 bases, leaving 17 bases between them.

The chain couples TRBV6-5 to TRBJ2-2; no clear D. The CDR3 spans 13 residues. In germline, CDR1 is MNHEY, CDR2 SVGAGI. Trimming pared 2 bases from V and 8 bases from J, leaving 9 bases between. CDR3 amino acids: CASSYPGRGELFF. DNA of the CDR3: TGTGCCAGCAGTTACCCTGGACGGGGGGAGCTGTTTTTT.

This clone came up once. V and J are TRBV5-5 and TRBJ2-7; 8 bases align to TRBD1. From germline, CDR1 is SGHKS and CDR2 YYEKEE (reference sequence). V lost 4 bases, J lost 5 bases, and 8 bases stayed unmatched. This CDR3 contains 14 residues. The CDR3 sequence is CASSPQDRVNEQYF. The DNA for the CDR3 is TGTGCCAGCAGCCCTCAGGACAGGGTTAACGAGCAGTACTTC. Using reference TRBV5-5 and TRBJ2-7 for the parts outside the CDR3, the full variable domain is DAGVTQSPTHLIKTRGQQVTLRCSPISGHKSVSWYQQVLGQGPQFIFQYYEKEERGRGNFPDRFSARQFPNYSSELNVNALLLGDSALYLCASSPQDRVNEQYFGPGTRLTVT.

A remark on this clone: This specimen includes other DNA sequences encoding the same CDR3. The V gene is TRBV5-6, the J gene TRBJ2-7, with TRBD1 as a possible D gene (6 bases). CDR3 length equals 12 residues. With 4 bases removed from V and 4 bases from J, the gap between germline ends came to 9 bases. The germline CDR1 and CDR2 sequences are SGHDT and YYEEEE. The CDR3 is CASSSQGYEQYF. In DNA, the CDR3 is TGTGCCAGCAGCAGTCAGGGGTACGAGCAGTACTTC.

V and J are TRBV5-6 and TRBJ1-2; D ambiguous. Germline V CDR1 and CDR2: SGHDT, YYEEEE. CDR3 length: 14 residues. V was cut by 0 bases and J by 2 bases, with 8 bases left in between. The DNA of the CDR3 is TGTGCCAGCAGCTTGGATCAGAGCAACTATGGCTACACCTTC. This gives the protein CASSLDQSNYGYTF. The full variable domain, its missing parts supplied by reference TRBV5-6 and TRBJ1-2, is DAGVTQSPTHLIKTRGQQVTLRCSPKSGHDTVSWYQQALGQGPQFIFQYYEEEERQRGNFPDRFSGHQFPNYSSELNVNALLLGDSALYLCASSLDQSNYGYTFGSGTRLTVV.

This chain links TRBV7-9 with TRBJ1-4; the D gene is possibly TRBD1 (6 bases). Germline loops: CDR1 SEHNR, CDR2 FQNEAQ (reference sequence). The CDR3 is made up of 15 amino acids. Trimming cost V 3 bases and J 8 bases, with 16 bases left between them. The CDR3 sequence is CASSLDTTQGEKLFF. The CDR3 DNA reads TGTGCCAGCAGCTTGGACACAACCCAGGGGGAAAAACTGTTTTTT.

This chain links TRBV1 with TRBJ1-2. TRBV1 is described as a pseudogene. The CDR3 consists of 10 residues. CDR3 in amino acids: CTSSLRDHTF. In DNA form, the CDR3 reads TGCACCAGCAGTTTAAGGGACCACACCTTC.

The J gene is TRBJ2-7, the V gene TRBV13; possibly TRBD1 for D (6 bases). V dropped 5 bases and J dropped 2 bases, with 22 bases sitting between them. The CDR3 consists of 17 residues. Germline V gene data show CDR1 as PRHDT and CDR2 as FYEKMQ (reference sequence). CDR3 sequence reads: CASSLRSTGGRTYEQYF. CDR3 sequence (DNA): TGTGCCAGCAGCCTACGATCGACAGGAGGCAGAACCTACGAGCAGTACTTC.

Remarks on this clone: Other nucleotide sequences in the sample specify the same CDR3. The chain couples TRBV9 to TRBJ2-7; no clear D gene. The ends were cut back, 0 bases at V and 0 bases at J, with 7 bases in the middle. The CDR3 sequence is 14 residues long. Germline V gene sequence: CDR1 SGDLS, CDR2 YYNGEE. CDR3 residues: CASSVGTLSYEQYF. The CDR3 bases are TGTGCCAGCAGCGTAGGGACCCTCTCCTACGAGCAGTACTTC.

V is TRBV2 and J is TRBJ1-2; tentative D call: TRBD1 (6 bases). V was trimmed by 8 bases and J by 5 bases, leaving 21 bases between them. The germline V gene encodes CDR1 SNHLY and CDR2 FYNNEI. The CDR3 consists of 15 residues. For the CDR3, the DNA is TGTGCCAGCGACTATGCCCCGGGACAAAATTATGGCTACACCTTC. It encodes CASDYAPGQNYGYTF.

This clone was found once. CDR3 region: CASSLDRPVGELFF. The CDR3 bases are TGTGCCAGCAGTTTAGACAGGCCTGTTGGGGAGCTGTTTTTT. This chain joins TRBV28 and TRBJ2-2; D perhaps matches TRBD1 (6 bases). Germline CDR1 is MDHEN and CDR2 is SYDVKM. Trimming took 2 bases from V and 8 from J, leaving 12 bases between them. The CDR3 runs to 14 residues.

The chain is built from TRBV2 and TRBJ1-1; no firm D call. Germline V lookup: CDR1 SNHLY, CDR2 FYNNEI. This CDR3 has 15 amino acids. Between the trimmed V and J ends, which lost 1 base and 0 bases, there was a span of 9 bases. The CDR3: CASSEGYSMNTEAFF. The DNA for the CDR3 is TGTGCCAGCAGTGAAGGCTACTCTATGAACACTGAAGCTTTCTTT.

V and J are TRBV2 and TRBJ2-6, with D possibly TRBD1 on 5 matching bases. This CDR3 is 18 amino acids long. Looked up from germline, CDR1 is SNHLY and CDR2 is FYNNEI. V was clipped by 1 base and J by 0 bases, with 13 bases between them. CDR3 sequence reads: CASSEEGVPFSGANVLTF. The CDR3 region has the DNA TGTGCCAGCAGTGAAGAAGGGGTTCCCTTCTCTGGGGCCAACGTCCTGACTTTC.

The gene calls are TRBV27 and TRBJ2-5; tentatively, D is TRBD1 (8 bases). V was pared by 6 bases and J by 5 bases, with 19 bases between. This CDR3 contains 15 residues. Per germline, CDR1 MNHEY and CDR2 SMNVEV (reference sequence). The DNA of the CDR3 is TGTGCCAGCAGCGGACAGGGAGGGAAAGGGGAGACCCAGTACTTC. This gives the protein CASSGQGGKGETQYF.

The chain uses TRBV5-6 and TRBJ1-3; D ambiguous. The CDR3 contains 15 residues. Trimming removed 1 base from V and 0 bases from J, with 8 bases in between. Germline lookup yields CDR1 SGHDT and CDR2 YYEEEE. The CDR3 coding sequence is TGTGCCAGCAGCTTGTCCTCCCTCTCTGGAAACACCATATATTTT. Residues: CASSLSSLSGNTIYF.